This passage covers 14 T cell receptor beta chains from one sample sequenced in a study of T-cell reconstitution after alpha-beta-depleted transplantation in children. Using unique molecular identifiers, the investigators prepared the TCRbeta library. TCRdb reanalysed the PCR reads using MiXCR and keeps one entry per CDR3 protein. The sample holds 360,000 or so distinct CDR3 sequences, around 21% seen once. The source material was PBMCs from the stem cell graft donor, sampled from the stem cell graft. The receptors stem from a human donor who donated a stem cell graft to a child with acute myeloid leukemia.

The V and J genes are TRBV6-1 and TRBJ2-1, with 8 bases identical to TRBD2. Germline assignment: CDR1 MNHNS and CDR2 SASEGT. V gave up 5 bases and J gave up 1 base; unmatched junction bases: 16. The CDR3 extends over 19 amino acids. The CDR3 DNA is TGTGCCAGCAGTCCCCCGGATAGCGGGGAACCCACTTCCTACAATGAGCAGTTCTTC. Translation: CASSPPDSGEPTSYNEQFF.

The chain recombines TRBV25-1 with TRBJ2-5; TRBD2 matches at 8 bases. The CDR3 consists of 17 residues. Germline loops: CDR1 MGHDK, CDR2 SYGVNS. J gave up 5 bases and V 5 bases, and 16 bases lay outside the gene matches. The CDR3 loop reads CASSKTATAGDLETQYF. In DNA form, the CDR3 reads TGTGCCAGCAGTAAAACCGCTACAGCGGGAGATTTGGAGACCCAGTACTTC.

The table lists this clonotype with many counts. V and J are TRBV12-3 or TRBV12-4 and TRBJ2-5; D gene ambiguous. With 5 bases removed from V and 5 bases from J, the gap between germline ends came to 15 bases. The CDR3 has 14 amino acids. In DNA, the CDR3 is TGTGCCAGCAGTCCGGCACAGTTTCGGGAGACCCAGTACTTC. Translated, it gives CASSPAQFRETQYF.

This chain uses TRBV4-3 with TRBJ2-3; 10 bases line up with TRBD1. This CDR3 is 16 amino acids long. Germline loops: CDR1 LGHNA, CDR2 YSLEER. The J segment lost 4 bases and the V segment lost 0 bases, leaving 4 bases of the junction unmatched. DNA for the CDR3: TGCGCCAGCAGCCAAGATCCGGGACAGGGGCCAGATACGCAGTATTTT. Encoded protein: CASSQDPGQGPDTQYF.

V gene TRBV20-1 combines with J gene TRBJ2-1; D is unresolved. Trimming removed 3 bases at V and 0 bases at J, with 9 bases between. The CDR3 is 14 amino acids. Per germline, CDR1 DFQATT and CDR2 SNEGSKA (reference sequence). This CDR3 reads CSASSPNSYNEQFF. The CDR3 DNA follows: TGCAGTGCTAGTTCTCCAAACTCCTACAATGAGCAGTTCTTC.

In its sample, this clonotype was seen a few times. The chain employs TRBV5-4 and TRBJ2-2; 13 nucleotides match TRBD2. Per the germline V gene, CDR1 is SGHNT and CDR2 is YYREEE (reference sequence). CDR3 length equals 17 residues. V lost 4 bases, J lost 8 bases, and 11 bases stayed unmatched. CDR3 DNA sequence: TGTGCCAGCAGCACCGGACTAGCGGGAGACCACCGGGGGGAGCTGTTTTTT. Protein: CASSTGLAGDHRGELFF. Full variable domain (rest looked up from reference TRBV5-4 and TRBJ2-2): ETGVTQSPTHLIKTRGQQVTLRCSSQSGHNTVSWYQQALGQGPQFIFQYYREEENGRGNFPPRFSGLQFPNYSSELNVNALELDDSALYLCASSTGLAGDHRGELFFGEGSRLTVL.

This clonotype was observed a few times. The rearrangement links TRBV20-1 to TRBJ2-7, with D perhaps TRBD1 (6 bases). CDR3 length: 14 residues. Germline V gene data show CDR1 as DFQATT and CDR2 as SNEGSKA (reference sequence). Between the trimmed V and J ends, which lost 3 bases and 3 bases, there was a span of 15 bases. CDR3 coding DNA: TGCAGTGCTAGGGCGGCAGGGGTTGACTACGAGCAGTACTTC. Protein sequence: CSARAAGVDYEQYF.

The chain has TRBV5-1 and TRBJ2-3, with D perhaps TRBD1 (6 bases). V was trimmed by 5 bases and J by 1 base, leaving 14 bases between them. The CDR3 consists of 15 residues. Germline V gene lookup returns CDR1 SGHRS and CDR2 YFSETQ. The CDR3 sequence: CASSKMDSRTDTQYF. The CDR3 nucleotides read TGCGCCAGCAGTAAGATGGACAGCCGCACAGATACGCAGTATTTT.

The chain links TRBV12-3 or TRBV12-4 to TRBJ2-4; the match to TRBD2 covers 11 bases. The CDR3 contains 16 residues. V dropped 10 bases and J dropped 0; count of bases not matched to a gene: 8. The CDR3 sequence: CATGTSGTLAKNIQYF. The CDR3 coding sequence is TGTGCCACGGGGACTAGCGGAACTCTAGCCAAAAACATTCAGTACTTC.

The chain recombines TRBV25-1 with TRBJ2-1; no clear D gene. Trimming left V 6 bases short and J 13 bases short, with 16 bases between. This CDR3 region has 12 residues. CDR1 and CDR2 (germline): MGHDK, SYGVNS. The chain's CDR3 is CASSSGVRLQFF. CDR3 DNA: TGTGCCAGCAGCTCAGGTGTGAGACTTCAGTTCTTC.

The V and J genes are TRBV5-1 and TRBJ2-2; D call uncertain. V lost 0 bases and J lost 2, with 14 bases in between. Germline assignment: CDR1 SGHRS and CDR2 YFSETQ. The CDR3 contains 17 residues. The CDR3 sequence: CASSLDSSRLNTGELFF. CDR3 in DNA: TGCGCCAGCAGCTTGGATTCTTCGCGCCTCAACACCGGGGAGCTGTTTTTT.

The chain couples TRBV12-3 or TRBV12-4 to TRBJ1-5; no clear D. Trimming took off 6 bases at V and 7 bases at J, with 16 bases between the two ends. The CDR3 is 14 residues long. The CDR3 spells CASSHDGIRQPQHF. The CDR3 nucleotides are TGTGCCAGCAGCCACGACGGAATCAGGCAGCCCCAGCATTTT.

The rearrangement links TRBV7-9 to TRBJ2-3; 9 bases are shared with TRBD2. Germline V gene data show CDR1 as SEHNR and CDR2 as FQNEAQ (reference sequence). Trimming cost V 6 bases and J 4 bases; bases outside gene matches: 8. There are 15 residues in the CDR3. The CDR3, as DNA: TGTGCCAGCAGTCTCGGCGGGAGGGAGGCAGATACGCAGTATTTT. Translated: CASSLGGREADTQYF. The whole variable domain, remainder taken from reference TRBV7-9 and TRBJ2-3, is DTGVSQNPRHKITKRGQNVTFRCDPISEHNRLYWYRQTLGQGPEFLTYFQNEAQLEKSRLLSDRFSAERPKGSFSTLEIQRTEQGDSAMYLCASSLGGREADTQYFGPGTRLTVL.

This clonotype showed up just a few times. The chain has TRBV5-1 and TRBJ2-7; 10 bases match TRBD1. The germline V gene has CDR1 SGHRS and CDR2 YFSETQ. The CDR3 contains 14 residues. V shed 6 bases and J 3 bases; nucleotides not matched to a gene: 6. This CDR3 reads CASNSGTGVYEQYF. The DNA for the CDR3 is TGCGCCAGCAACTCCGGGACAGGGGTCTACGAGCAGTACTTC.